The rows below give T cell receptor beta chains drawn from one sample of a study of siplizumab effects on memory and regulatory T cells. Sequenced by immunoSEQ multiplex PCR; TCRdb stores in-frame clones only, minus some. The sample has about 70,000 clones; around 90% are singletons. The sample was Tregs sorted from blood. The receptors were sampled from a human donor in good health. CDR3s include the opening cysteine and the closing phenylalanine or tryptophan. The D gene is left open where the match is weak. Size tells how often a clone was seen (once, few, many) or the class of an expanded clone, and some rows leave it out.

J gene | V gene | clone size | CDR3 length | D gene | CDR3 DNA | CDR3 protein
TRBJ2-1 | TRBV15 | NA | 15 | TRBD2 | TGTGCCACCAGCAGAGCATTAGCGGGAGATCATGAGCAGTTCTTC | CATSRALAGDHEQFF
TRBJ1-5 | TRBV19 | NA | 14 | NA | TGTGCCAGTAGTTACGGCGGACAAAGGCAGCCCCAGCATTTT | CASSYGGQRQPQHF
TRBJ2-1 | TRBV7-2 | NA | 16 | NA | TGTGCCAGCAGCAGACTAGGGACCAGCTCCTACAATGAGCAGTTCTTC | CASSRLGTSSYNEQFF
TRBJ2-1 | TRBV27 | NA | 16 | NA | TGTGCCAGCAGTTTATCGTCCGGGAGAGGATACAATGAGCAGTTCTTC | CASSLSSGRGYNEQFF
TRBJ1-3 | TRBV5-5 | once | 14 | NA | TGTGCCAGCAGCCCCGGACTGATTGGAAACACCATATATTTT | CASSPGLIGNTIYF
TRBJ2-7 | TRBV4-2 | NA | 15 | NA | TGTGCCAGCAGCCAAGAAAGTCGACTCCACTACGAGCAGTACTTC | CASSQESRLHYEQYF
TRBJ2-7 | TRBV2 | NA | 11 | NA | TGTGCCAGCAGTGCGCACTCCGAGCAGTACTTC | CASSAHSEQYF
TRBJ2-2 | TRBV9 | NA | 14 | NA | TGTGCCAGCAGCCGCGGAGGGGGCACCGGGGAGCTGTTTTTT | CASSRGGGTGELFF
TRBJ2-1 | TRBV6-5 | NA | 16 | TRBD2 | TGTGCCAGCAGTTCGATAGCGGGAGGCTTGCGGAATGAGCAGTTCTTC | CASSSIAGGLRNEQFF
TRBJ2-3 | TRBV4-3 | NA | 14 | NA | TGCGCCAGCAGCCAACGACAGGCTACAGATACGCAGTATTTT | CASSQRQATDTQYF
TRBJ2-1 | TRBV19 | NA | 14 | TRBD1 | TGTGCCAGTAGGGGACAGAGCGTCTACAATGAGCAGTTCTTC | CASRGQSVYNEQFF
TRBJ2-7 | TRBV7-9 | NA | 14 | NA | TGTGCCAGCAGCTTAGCCGGACAGACCTACGAGCAGTACTTC | CASSLAGQTYEQYF
TRBJ1-2 | TRBV28 | NA | 15 | TRBD1 | TGTGCCAGCCGGGACAGGGGGGTAGCTAACTATGGCTACACCTTC | CASRDRGVANYGYTF
TRBJ2-1 | TRBV29-1 | NA | 10 | NA | TGCAGCGTAGCGGACGAGTTCACGGTCTTC | CSVADEFTVF
TRBJ2-5 | TRBV9 | NA | 16 | TRBD2 | TGTGCCAGCAGCGTAGTATCACCTAGCGGATTAGAGACCCAGTACTTC | CASSVVSPSGLETQYF
TRBJ2-5 | TRBV7-8 | NA | 11 | NA | TGTGCCAGCAGCTTAGCAGAGACCCAGTACTTC | CASSLAETQYF
TRBJ2-5 | TRBV7-2 | NA | 15 | TRBD2 | TGTGCCAGCAGCTTAGGCGGGAGTTTTACGGAGACCCAGTACTTC | CASSLGGSFTETQYF
TRBJ2-7 | TRBV5-4 | NA | 14 | NA | TGTGCCAGCAGGGGGGGGCCTAGAGAATACGAGCAGTACTTC | CASRGGPREYEQYF
TRBJ2-1 | TRBV7-9 | NA | 16 | TRBD2 | TGTGCCAGCAGCCCTGCCCTAGCGGGAGGGTCCAATGAGCAGTTCTTC | CASSPALAGGSNEQFF
TRBJ1-3 | TRBV18 | few | 17 | NA | TGTGCCAGCTCACAAGACAGGACCCGTTCCCCTGGAAACACCATATATTTT | CASSQDRTRSPGNTIYF
TRBJ1-1 | TRBV18 | NA | 14 | NA | TGTGCCAGCTCACCGGGCGGGCTGAACACTGAAGCTTTCTTT | CASSPGGLNTEAFF
TRBJ2-5 | TRBV7-2 | NA | 14 | NA | TGTGCCAGCAGCTTAAGTCACTTCCAAGAGACCCAGTACTTC | CASSLSHFQETQYF
TRBJ2-1 | TRBV5-1 | NA | 16 | TRBD2 | TGCGCCAGCAGCGGAGGAATAACCGGACTAGTAAATGAGCAGTTCTTC | CASSGGITGLVNEQFF
TRBJ2-7 | TRBV6-1 | few | 12 | NA | TGTGCCAGTGTACTAGGGGCCCACGAGCAGTACTTC | CASVLGAHEQYF
TRBJ2-2 | TRBV7-2 | NA | 13 | NA | TGTGCCAGCAGCTTAGGCGGAACCGGGGAGCTGTTTTTT | CASSLGGTGELFF
TRBJ1-2 | TRBV6-5 | NA | 15 | NA | TGTGCCAGCAGTTACGGCCAGGCGGGTGTTTATGGCTACACCTTC | CASSYGQAGVYGYTF
TRBJ2-3 | TRBV19 | once | 15 | NA | TGTGCCAGTAGTATAGATCTACCGAGGGCAGATACGCAGTATTTT | CASSIDLPRADTQYF
TRBJ2-1 | TRBV4-2 | NA | 17 | NA | TGTGCCAGCAGCCAAGATTTCTCCTGGGGAGGCACCAATGAGCAGTTCTTC | CASSQDFSWGGTNEQFF
TRBJ1-1 | TRBV30 | few | 13 | NA | TGTGCCTGGAGCGGCGGCATGAACACTGAAGCTTTCTTT | CAWSGGMNTEAFF
TRBJ1-5 | TRBV30 | NA | 12 | NA | TGTGCCTGGAGTAGGGGGAATCAGCCCCAGCATTTT | CAWSRGNQPQHF
TRBJ2-2 | TRBV7-9 | NA | 11 | NA | TGTGCCAGCAGCTTGCGGGGGGAGCTGTTTTTT | CASSLRGELFF
TRBJ1-1 | TRBV6-6 | NA | 11 | NA | TGTGCCAGCCGTCGTAACACTGAAGCTTTCTTT | CASRRNTEAFF
TRBJ2-7 | TRBV18 | NA | 15 | TRBD1 | TGTGCCAGCTCGGAATCCGGGACAGGGTATAGCGAGCAGTACTTC | CASSESGTGYSEQYF
TRBJ2-1 | TRBV6-6 | NA | 14 | NA | TGTGCCAGCTTTTACGGGAGAGGTTACAATGAGCAGTTCTTC | CASFYGRGYNEQFF
TRBJ2-2 | TRBV11-3 | NA | 18 | NA | TGTGCCAGCAGCCCTAGCTGGGGGCCAGTCACGAACACCGGGGAGCTGTTTTTT | CASSPSWGPVTNTGELFF
TRBJ1-5 | TRBV6-5 | NA | 14 | TRBD1 | TGTGCCAGCACCGTCACAGGGGGCAATCAGCCCCAGCATTTT | CASTVTGGNQPQHF
TRBJ2-3 | TRBV19 | NA | 18 | TRBD2 | TGTGCCAGTAGTATAAGGGCCGGACTAGCGGGCCACACAGATACGCAGTATTTT | CASSIRAGLAGHTDTQYF
TRBJ1-2 | TRBV7-9 | NA | 15 | NA | TGTGCCAGCAGCTTGGTCAGTGGACAGAACTATGGCTACACCTTC | CASSLVSGQNYGYTF
TRBJ2-1 | TRBV30 | NA | 15 | NA | TGTGCCTGCTTAACCCAGGGATTCTCCTACAATGAGCAGTTCTTC | CACLTQGFSYNEQFF
TRBJ1-2 | TRBV6-1 | NA | 14 | NA | TGTGCCAGCAGTGAATCGGGGGGTTCGGCTGGCTACACCTTC | CASSESGGSAGYTF
TRBJ2-1 | TRBV7-9 | once | 14 | TRBD2 | TGTGCCAGCAGCCCGGGACTAGCGGGAGGCCGGCGGTTCTTC | CASSPGLAGGRRFF
TRBJ1-1 | TRBV18 | NA | 14 | NA | TGTGCCAGCTCACCAAAGGGATGGAACACTGAAGCTTTCTTT | CASSPKGWNTEAFF
TRBJ2-7 | TRBV5-4 | NA | 15 | TRBD2 | TGTGCCAGCAGCTTCGGCGGGAGGGGAACCTACGAGCAGTACTTC | CASSFGGRGTYEQYF
TRBJ2-1 | TRBV14 | NA | 14 | NA | TGTGCCAGCAGCCAAGAAGGAGACTGGAATGAGCAGTTCTTC | CASSQEGDWNEQFF
TRBJ1-1 | TRBV21-1 | once | 13 | NA | TGTGCCAGCAGAGCAGGAGGAGGGGACGCGCCTTTCTTT | CASRAGGGDAPFF
TRBJ2-7 | TRBV6-5 | once | 14 | NA | TGTGCCAGCAGTGTATCGGTAGGGTCTTACGAGCAGTACTTC | CASSVSVGSYEQYF
TRBJ1-1 | TRBV5-5 | once | 14 | NA | TGTGCCAGCAGCGTGAAGGGGGGAAGCACTGAAGCTTTCTTT | CASSVKGGSTEAFF
TRBJ1-3 | TRBV9 | NA | 15 | NA | TGTGCCAGCAGCTATGGACAGAGCTCTGGAAACACCATATATTTT | CASSYGQSSGNTIYF
TRBJ1-2 | TRBV2 | NA | 10 | NA | TGTGCCAGCAGGGACTATGGCTACACCTTC | CASRDYGYTF
TRBJ1-1 | TRBV7-2 | once | 13 | NA | TGTGCCAGCAGCTGGTCCCCGGACACTGAAGCTTTCTTT | CASSWSPDTEAFF
TRBJ2-1 | TRBV9 | NA | 15 | TRBD2 | TGTGCCAGCAGCTCATTGTCTAGCGGGAGTAATGAGCAGTTCTTC | CASSSLSSGSNEQFF
TRBJ1-2 | TRBV9 | NA | 14 | NA | TGTGCCAGCAGCGTAGCTCAGGGATCTTATGGCTACACCTTC | CASSVAQGSYGYTF
TRBJ2-3 | TRBV4-1 | NA | 15 | NA | TGCGCCAGCAGCCAAGCGCTGGATATGGCAGATACGCAGTATTTT | CASSQALDMADTQYF
TRBJ1-4 | TRBV5-1 | NA | 13 | TRBD1 | TGCGCCAGCAGTCCGACAGGGCATGAAAAACTGTTTTTT | CASSPTGHEKLFF
TRBJ1-1 | TRBV11-3 | NA | 13 | TRBD1 | TGTGCCAGCAGCTGGGACAGGGCTGATGAAGCTTTCTTT | CASSWDRADEAFF